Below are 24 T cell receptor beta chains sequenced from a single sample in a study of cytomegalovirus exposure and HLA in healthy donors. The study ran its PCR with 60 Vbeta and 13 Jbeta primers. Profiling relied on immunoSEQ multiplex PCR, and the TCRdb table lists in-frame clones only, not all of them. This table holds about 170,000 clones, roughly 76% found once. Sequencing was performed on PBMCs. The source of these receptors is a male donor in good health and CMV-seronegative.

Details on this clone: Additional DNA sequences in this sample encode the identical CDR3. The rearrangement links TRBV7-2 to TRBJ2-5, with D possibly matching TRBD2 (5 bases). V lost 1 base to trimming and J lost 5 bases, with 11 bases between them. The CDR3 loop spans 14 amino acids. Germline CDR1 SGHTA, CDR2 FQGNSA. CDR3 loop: CASSLVAGGETQYF. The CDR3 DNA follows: TGTGCCAGCAGCTTAGTGGCAGGCGGGGAGACCCAGTACTTC.

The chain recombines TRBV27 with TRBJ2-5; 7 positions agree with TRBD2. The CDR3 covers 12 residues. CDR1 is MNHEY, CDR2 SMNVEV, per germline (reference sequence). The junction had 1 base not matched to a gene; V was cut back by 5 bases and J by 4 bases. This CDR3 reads CASSPGGETQYF. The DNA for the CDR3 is TGTGCCAGCAGTCCGGGGGGAGAGACCCAGTACTTC.

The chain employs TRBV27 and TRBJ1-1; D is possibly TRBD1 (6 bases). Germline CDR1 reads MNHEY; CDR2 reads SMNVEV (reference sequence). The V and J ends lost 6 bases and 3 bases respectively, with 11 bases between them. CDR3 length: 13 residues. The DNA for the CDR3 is TGTGCCAGCAGCTGGGGGGGGCACACTGAAGCTTTCTTT. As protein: CASSWGGHTEAFF.

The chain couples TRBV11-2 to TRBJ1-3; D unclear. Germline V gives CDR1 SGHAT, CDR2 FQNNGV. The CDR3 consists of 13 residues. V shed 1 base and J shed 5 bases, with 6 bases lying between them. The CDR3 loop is CASSLGERNTIYF. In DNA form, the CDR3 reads TGTGCCAGCAGCTTAGGGGAGCGAAACACCATATATTTT.

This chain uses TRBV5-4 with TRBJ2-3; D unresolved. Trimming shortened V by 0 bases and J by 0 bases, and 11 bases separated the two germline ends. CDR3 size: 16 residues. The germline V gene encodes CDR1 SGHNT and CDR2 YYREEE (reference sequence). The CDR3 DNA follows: TGTGCCAGCAGCTTGGCCGGAGCGTTTAGCACAGATACGCAGTATTTT. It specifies CASSLAGAFSTDTQYF. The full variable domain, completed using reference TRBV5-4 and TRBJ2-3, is ETGVTQSPTHLIKTRGQQVTLRCSSQSGHNTVSWYQQALGQGPQFIFQYYREEENGRGNFPPRFSGLQFPNYSSELNVNALELDDSALYLCASSLAGAFSTDTQYFGPGTRLTVL.

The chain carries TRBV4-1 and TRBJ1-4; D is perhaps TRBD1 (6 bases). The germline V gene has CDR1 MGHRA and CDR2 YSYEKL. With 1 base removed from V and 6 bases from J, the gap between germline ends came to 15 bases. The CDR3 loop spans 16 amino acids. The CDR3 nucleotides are TGCGCCAGCAGCCAAGCAAGTCTACAGGGCCATGAAAAACTGTTTTTT. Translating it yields CASSQASLQGHEKLFF.

Here the CDR3 DNA reads TGCGCCAGCAGCTTGGACAGCCTTCTCGGCTACACCTTC. Translated: CASSLDSLLGYTF. V gene TRBV5-1 combines with J gene TRBJ1-2; no firm D call. The germline V gene has CDR1 SGHRS and CDR2 YFSETQ. The CDR3 loop spans 13 amino acids. V gave up 0 bases and J gave up 8 bases, with 11 bases separating them.

Here the CDR3 reads CATSSNSGQPQHF. The CDR3, as DNA: TGTGCCACCAGCAGCAACAGTGGACAGCCCCAGCATTTT. V and J are TRBV15 and TRBJ1-5; D uncertain. This CDR3 spans 13 amino acids. The V gene's germline CDR1 is LNHNV and CDR2 YYDKDF (reference sequence). Trimming pared 3 bases from V and 7 bases from J, leaving 10 bases between.

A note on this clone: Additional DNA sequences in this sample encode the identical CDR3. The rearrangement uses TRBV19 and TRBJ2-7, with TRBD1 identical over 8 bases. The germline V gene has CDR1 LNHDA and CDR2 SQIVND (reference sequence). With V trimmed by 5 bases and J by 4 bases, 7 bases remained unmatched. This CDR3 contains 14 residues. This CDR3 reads CASSPNQGAYEQYF. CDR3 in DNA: TGTGCCAGTAGTCCCAACCAGGGGGCTTACGAGCAGTACTTC.

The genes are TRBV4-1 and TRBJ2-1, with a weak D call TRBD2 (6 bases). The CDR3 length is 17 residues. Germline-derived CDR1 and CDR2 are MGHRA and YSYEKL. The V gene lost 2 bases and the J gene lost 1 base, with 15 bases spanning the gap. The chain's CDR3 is CASSQPRLVKSYNEQFF. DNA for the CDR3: TGCGCCAGCAGCCAACCTCGACTAGTTAAATCCTACAATGAGCAGTTCTTC.

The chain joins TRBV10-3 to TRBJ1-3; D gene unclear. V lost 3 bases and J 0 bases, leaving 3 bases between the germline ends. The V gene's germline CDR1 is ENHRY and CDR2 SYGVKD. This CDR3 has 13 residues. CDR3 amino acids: CAISDSSGNTIYF. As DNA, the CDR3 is TGTGCCATCAGTGACAGCTCTGGAAACACCATATATTTT.

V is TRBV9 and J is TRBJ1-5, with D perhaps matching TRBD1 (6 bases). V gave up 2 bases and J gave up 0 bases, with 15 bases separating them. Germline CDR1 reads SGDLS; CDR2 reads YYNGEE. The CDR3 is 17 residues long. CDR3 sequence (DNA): TGTGCCAGCAGCGTCGGAGGTGGACAGTATAGCAATCAGCCCCAGCATTTT. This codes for CASSVGGGQYSNQPQHF.

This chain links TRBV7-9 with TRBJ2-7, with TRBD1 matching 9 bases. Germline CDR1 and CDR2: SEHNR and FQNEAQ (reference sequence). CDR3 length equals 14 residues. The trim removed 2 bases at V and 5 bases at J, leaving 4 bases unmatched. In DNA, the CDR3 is TGTGCCAGCAGCTTACTGGGGACAGGGAACGAGCAGTACTTC. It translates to CASSLLGTGNEQYF.

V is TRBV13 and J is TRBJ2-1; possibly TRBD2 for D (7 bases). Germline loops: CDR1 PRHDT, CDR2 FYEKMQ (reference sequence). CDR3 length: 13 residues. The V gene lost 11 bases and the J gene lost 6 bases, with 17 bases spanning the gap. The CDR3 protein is CAYGGRGSNEQFF. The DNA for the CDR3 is TGTGCCTACGGGGGGCGAGGAAGCAATGAGCAGTTCTTC. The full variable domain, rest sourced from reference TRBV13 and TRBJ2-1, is AAGVIQSPRHLIKEKRETATLKCYPIPRHDTVYWYQQGPGQDPQFLISFYEKMQSDKGSIPDRFSAQQFSDYHSELNMSSLELGDSALYFCAYGGRGSNEQFFGPGTRLTVL.

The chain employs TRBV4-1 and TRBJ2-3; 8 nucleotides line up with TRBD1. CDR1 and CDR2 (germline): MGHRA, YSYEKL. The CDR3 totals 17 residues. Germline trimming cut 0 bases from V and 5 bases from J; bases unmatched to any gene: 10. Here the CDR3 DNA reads TGCGCCAGCAGCCAAGATAGCGACAGGGGAAACAAAGATACGCAGTATTTT. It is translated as CASSQDSDRGNKDTQYF.

The CDR3 sequence is CASSGPGTGPAQETQYF. CDR3 in DNA: TGTGCCAGCAGCGGTCCCGGGACAGGGCCGGCGCAAGAGACCCAGTACTTC. The chain uses TRBV5-5 and TRBJ2-5; 9 nucleotides align to TRBD1. Germline trimming cut 4 bases from V and 2 bases from J; bases unmatched to any gene: 12. From germline, CDR1 is SGHKS and CDR2 YYEKEE (reference sequence). This CDR3 has 17 amino acids. Variable domain in full (rest from reference TRBV5-5 and TRBJ2-5): DAGVTQSPTHLIKTRGQQVTLRCSPISGHKSVSWYQQVLGQGPQFIFQYYEKEERGRGNFPDRFSARQFPNYSSELNVNALLLGDSALYLCASSGPGTGPAQETQYFGPGTRLLVL.

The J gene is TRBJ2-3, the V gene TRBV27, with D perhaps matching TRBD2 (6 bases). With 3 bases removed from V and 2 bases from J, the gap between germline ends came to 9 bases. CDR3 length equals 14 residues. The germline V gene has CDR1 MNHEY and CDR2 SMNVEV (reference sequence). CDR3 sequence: CASSFRGFTDTQYF. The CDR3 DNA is TGTGCCAGCAGTTTCCGGGGGTTCACAGATACGCAGTATTTT.

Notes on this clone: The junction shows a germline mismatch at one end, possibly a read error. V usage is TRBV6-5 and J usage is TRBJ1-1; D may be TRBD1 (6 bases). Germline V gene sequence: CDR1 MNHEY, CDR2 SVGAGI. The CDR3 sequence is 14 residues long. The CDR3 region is CASTLTGKNAEAFF. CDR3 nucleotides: TGTGCCAGCACTCTGACAGGAAAGAACGCTGAAGCTTTCTTT.

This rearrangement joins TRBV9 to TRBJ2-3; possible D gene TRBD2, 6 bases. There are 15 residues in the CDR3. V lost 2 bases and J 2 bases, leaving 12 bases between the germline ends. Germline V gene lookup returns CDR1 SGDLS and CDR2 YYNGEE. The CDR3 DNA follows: TGTGCCAGCAGCGTTTCGGGGGTCAACACAGATACGCAGTATTTT. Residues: CASSVSGVNTDTQYF. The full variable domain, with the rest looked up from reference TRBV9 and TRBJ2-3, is DSGVTQTPKHLITATGQRVTLRCSPRSGDLSVYWYQQSLDQGLQFLIQYYNGEERAKGNILERFSAQQFPDLHSELNLSSLELGDSALYFCASSVSGVNTDTQYFGPGTRLTVL.

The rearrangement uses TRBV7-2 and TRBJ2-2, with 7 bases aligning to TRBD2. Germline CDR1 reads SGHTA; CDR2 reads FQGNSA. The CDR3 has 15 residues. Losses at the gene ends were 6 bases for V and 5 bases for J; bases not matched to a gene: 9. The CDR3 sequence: CASRPPGLKTGELFF. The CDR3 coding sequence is TGTGCCAGCAGACCGCCGGGACTAAAGACCGGGGAGCTGTTTTTT. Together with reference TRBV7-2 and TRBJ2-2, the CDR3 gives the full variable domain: GAGVSQSPSNKVTEKGKDVELRCDPISGHTALYWYRQSLGQGLEFLIYFQGNSAPDKSGLPSDRFSAERTGGSVSTLTIQRTQQEDSAVYLCASRPPGLKTGELFFGEGSRLTVL.

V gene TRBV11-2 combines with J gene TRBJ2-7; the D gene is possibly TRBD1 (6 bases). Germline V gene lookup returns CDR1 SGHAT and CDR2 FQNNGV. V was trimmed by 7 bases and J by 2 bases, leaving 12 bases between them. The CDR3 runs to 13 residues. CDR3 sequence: CASTKTGAYEQYF. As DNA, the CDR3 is TGTGCCAGCACCAAGACAGGAGCCTACGAGCAGTACTTC.

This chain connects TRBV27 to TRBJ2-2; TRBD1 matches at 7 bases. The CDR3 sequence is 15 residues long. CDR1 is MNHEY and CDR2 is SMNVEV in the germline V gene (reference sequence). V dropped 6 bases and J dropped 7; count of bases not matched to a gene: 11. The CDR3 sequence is CASSKRTGAIGELFF. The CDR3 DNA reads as TGTGCCAGCAGCAAACGGACAGGTGCGATCGGGGAGCTGTTTTTT.

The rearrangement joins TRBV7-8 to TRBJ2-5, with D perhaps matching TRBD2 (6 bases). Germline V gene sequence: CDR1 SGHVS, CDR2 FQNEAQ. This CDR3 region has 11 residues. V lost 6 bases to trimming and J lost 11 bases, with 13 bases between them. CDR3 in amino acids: CASRGTAGQYF. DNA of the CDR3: TGTGCCAGCAGAGGGACCGCGGGGCAGTACTTC.

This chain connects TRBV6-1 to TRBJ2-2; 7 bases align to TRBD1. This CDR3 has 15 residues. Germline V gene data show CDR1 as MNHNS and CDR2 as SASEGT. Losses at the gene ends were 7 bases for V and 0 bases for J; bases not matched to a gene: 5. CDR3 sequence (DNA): TGTGCCAGCAAAACAGGGGACGCGAACACCGGGGAGCTGTTTTTT. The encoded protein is CASKTGDANTGELFF.